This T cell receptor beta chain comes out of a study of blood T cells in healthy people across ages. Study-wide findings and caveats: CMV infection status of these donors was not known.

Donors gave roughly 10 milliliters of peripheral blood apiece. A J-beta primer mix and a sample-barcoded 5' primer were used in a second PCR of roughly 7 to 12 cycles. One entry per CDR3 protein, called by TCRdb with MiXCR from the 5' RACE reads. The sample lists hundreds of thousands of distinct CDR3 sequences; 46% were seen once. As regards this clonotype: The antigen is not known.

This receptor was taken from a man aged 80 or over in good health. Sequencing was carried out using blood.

The CDR3, as DNA: TGTGCCAGCAGTTCCCCACCCTGGCGGGAGGGCCTCGATGAGCAGTTCTTC. As protein: CASSSPPWREGLDEQFF. The chain uses TRBV6-5 and TRBJ2-1, with 9 bases lining up with TRBD2. Trimming took 4 bases from V and 8 from J; bases not matched to a gene: 15. CDR1 is MNHEY and CDR2 is SVGAGI in the germline V gene. The CDR3 covers 17 residues.